This T cell receptor (beta chain) was identified in a study of shared clonotypes between healthy human individuals. About the research overall: Per donor, three plates held CD4 naive cells, three held CD4 memory, two held CD8 naive and one held CD8 memory.

For this clone: Its specificity is not known.

Authors' processing steps: Quality scores were absent from the junction-only immunoSEQ sequences, so filtering differed. Clones were sequenced by immunoSEQ multiplex PCR, and TCRdb holds only the in-frame ones, with some missing. D and trimming come from the DNA, and the V and J calls and clone size come from that table. This sample has over a million clones, with around 97% found just once. The CDR3 is 14 residues long. The V gene's germline CDR1 is MRHNA and CDR2 SNTAGT. Trimming removed 2 bases at V and 6 bases at J, with 11 bases between. Study outcomes and limitations: Large sequencing depth failed to make sorted-subset sequencing complete, rarefaction showed. Exclusively blood specimens were collected; tissue repertoires likely differ.

The sequence was collected from a man aged 25 to 45 in good health. Sequenced sample: naive CD4+ T cells sorted from blood. As for subset: CD45RA+ positively selected. The chain is built from TRBV6-4 and TRBJ2-1; D is unresolved. CDR3 bases: TGTGCCAGCAGTGACCTTGGGTCGGGCAATGAGCAGTTCTTC. Amino acid sequence: CASSDLGSGNEQFF.